This entry lists 30 T cell receptor beta chains sequenced from one sample in a study of Graves' ophthalmopathy and Graves' hyperthyroidism. As the template, RNA transcripts were used to amplify TCR beta CDR3 regions. First-round RT-PCR with HTBI primers preceded a second-round multiplex PCR. TCRdb passed the multiplex PCR reads through MiXCR, listing each CDR3 protein once. Among a few hundred thousand distinct CDR3 sequences listed, around 20% were seen once. Sequencing was performed on peripheral blood. These receptors all come from a woman aged 18-35 years with Graves' ophthalmopathy.

This chain connects TRBV5-1 to TRBJ1-1; no clear D. CDR1 and CDR2 (germline): SGHRS, YFSETQ. This CDR3 is 15 amino acids long. The ends were cut back, 3 bases at V and 0 bases at J, with 12 bases in the middle. CDR3 region: CASSYDPLMNTEAFF. DNA of the CDR3: TGCGCCAGCAGCTACGACCCCCTCATGAACACTGAAGCTTTCTTT.

The sample holds many counts of this clonotype. The CDR3 region has the DNA TGCGCCAGCAGCTTGGCTAGCGTTGGGTCCTACGAGCAGTACTTC. Its protein product is CASSLASVGSYEQYF. This rearrangement joins TRBV5-1 to TRBJ2-7, with TRBD2 as a possible D gene (6 bases). Looked up from germline, CDR1 is SGHRS and CDR2 is YFSETQ. The CDR3 loop spans 15 amino acids. V shed 0 bases and J shed 1 base, with 11 bases lying between them.

The sample holds many counts of this clonotype. V usage is TRBV30 and J usage is TRBJ2-2; D unclear. The CDR3 has 12 amino acids. Germline V gene data show CDR1 as GTSNPN and CDR2 as SVGIG (reference sequence). Trimming left V 3 bases short and J 5 bases short, with 7 bases between. The CDR3 here is CAWRTGTGELFF. The DNA of the CDR3 is TGTGCCTGGAGGACTGGAACCGGGGAGCTGTTTTTT.

This clonotype has a count of ten or more. The gene calls are TRBV6-2 or TRBV6-3 and TRBJ1-1; tentative D call: TRBD1 (6 bases). This CDR3 spans 13 amino acids. V gave up 5 bases and J gave up 6 bases, with 13 bases separating them. Germline V gene sequence: CDR1 MNHEY, CDR2 SVGEGT. CDR3 region: CASSASGVAEAFF. The CDR3 DNA reads TGTGCCAGCAGTGCCTCAGGGGTGGCTGAAGCTTTCTTT.

This clonotype has a count of ten or more. The chain recombines TRBV18 with TRBJ2-5; the D is unclear. Trimming shortened V by 3 bases and J by 0 bases, and 11 bases separated the two germline ends. This CDR3 region has 15 residues. Germline V gene lookup returns CDR1 KGHSH and CDR2 LQKENI. CDR3 bases: TGTGCCAGCTCACCTCTCCATACGTACCAAGAGACCCAGTACTTC. Translated: CASSPLHTYQETQYF.

This chain links TRBV4-2 with TRBJ1-1, with 10 bases lining up with TRBD1. This CDR3 is 17 amino acids long. Germline CDR1 is LGHNA and CDR2 is YNFKEQ. V lost 1 base, J lost 4 bases, and 9 bases stayed unmatched. The CDR3 is CASSQAPTGGGITEAFF. The CDR3 DNA is TGTGCCAGCAGCCAAGCACCGACAGGGGGCGGAATCACTGAAGCTTTCTTT.

This chain uses TRBV30 with TRBJ1-6; D ambiguous. The CDR3 loop spans 14 amino acids. CDR1 is GTSNPN and CDR2 is SVGIG in the germline V gene (reference sequence). V lost 4 bases to trimming and J lost 9 bases, with 16 bases between them. As DNA, the CDR3 is TGTGCCTGGATTGAAGGGATAGGCCTTTCACCCCTCCACTTT. Translation gives CAWIEGIGLSPLHF.

V is TRBV7-2 and J is TRBJ2-5, with D possibly matching TRBD2 (5 bases). In germline, CDR1 is SGHTA, CDR2 FQGNSA. Trimming took 2 bases from V and 7 from J, leaving 11 bases between them. This CDR3 comprises 13 residues. This CDR3 is CASSLINRGTQYF. The CDR3 bases are TGTGCCAGCAGCTTAATTAACCGGGGGACCCAGTACTTC. Full variable domain (rest looked up from reference TRBV7-2 and TRBJ2-5): GAGVSQSPSNKVTEKGKDVELRCDPISGHTALYWYRQSLGQGLEFLIYFQGNSAPDKSGLPSDRFSAERTGGSVSTLTIQRTQQEDSAVYLCASSLINRGTQYFGPGTRLLVL.

This clonotype was counted ten times or more. The chain is built from TRBV27 and TRBJ2-2, with TRBD2 identical over 9 bases. J was trimmed by 3 bases and V by 2 bases; bases with no gene match: 7. The CDR3 consists of 17 residues. Germline CDR1 reads MNHEY; CDR2 reads SMNVEV (reference sequence). The CDR3 region is CASSLKAGGVDTGELFF. CDR3 in DNA: TGTGCCAGCAGTTTAAAGGCGGGAGGGGTGGACACCGGGGAGCTGTTTTTT.

Many counts were recorded for this clonotype. The rearrangement joins TRBV12-3 or TRBV12-4 to TRBJ2-2; D uncertain. V gave up 1 base and J gave up 0 bases, with 9 bases separating them. This CDR3 is 16 amino acids long. This CDR3 reads CASSLVRLSNTGELFF. CDR3 nucleotides: TGTGCCAGCAGTTTAGTAAGGCTATCGAACACCGGGGAGCTGTTTTTT.

This clonotype has a count of ten or more. The rearrangement joins TRBV7-2 to TRBJ2-5; no reliable D call. Germline V lookup: CDR1 SGHTA, CDR2 FQGNSA. The CDR3 covers 15 residues. Deletions cut 1 base from V and 1 base from J, with 10 bases between. As DNA, the CDR3 is TGTGCCAGCAGCTTAGACATAGGACCCCAAGAGACCCAGTACTTC. Translation gives CASSLDIGPQETQYF. Full variable domain (missing parts from reference TRBV7-2 and TRBJ2-5): GAGVSQSPSNKVTEKGKDVELRCDPISGHTALYWYRQSLGQGLEFLIYFQGNSAPDKSGLPSDRFSAERTGGSVSTLTIQRTQQEDSAVYLCASSLDIGPQETQYFGPGTRLLVL.

This clonotype was counted at least ten times. CDR3 nucleotides: TGTGCCAGCAGCCCCGGGGCCAGGCTGAGCTCTGGAAACACCATATATTTT. Its protein is CASSPGARLSSGNTIYF. The chain is built from TRBV11-2 and TRBJ1-3, with D perhaps TRBD1 (5 bases). V lost 5 bases and J lost 0, with 17 bases in between. Germline V gene lookup returns CDR1 SGHAT and CDR2 FQNNGV. The CDR3 covers 17 residues.

Many counts were recorded for this clonotype. The CDR3 is CASSLVGQPETQYF. DNA for the CDR3: TGTGCCAGCAGCTTAGTTGGGCAGCCGGAGACCCAGTACTTC. This chain links TRBV5-6 with TRBJ2-5; D is ambiguous. Germline-derived CDR1 and CDR2 are SGHDT and YYEEEE. The CDR3 length is 14 residues. Trimming stripped 2 bases from V and 5 bases from J, with 13 bases between.

This clonotype has a single count. The rearrangement joins TRBV3-1 to TRBJ1-6, with no clear D. Between the trimmed V and J ends, which lost 1 base and 7 bases, there was a span of 11 bases. CDR1 LGHDT and CDR2 YNNKEL come from the germline V gene (reference sequence). This CDR3 has 15 amino acids. For the CDR3, the DNA is TGTGCCAGCAGCCAAGGCGCCCTCATGAATTCACCCCTCCACTTT. This encodes CASSQGALMNSPLHF.

In this sample, this clonotype turned up many times. The chain has TRBV12-3 or TRBV12-4 and TRBJ2-2; D perhaps matches TRBD1 (6 bases). V lost 7 bases to trimming and J lost 5 bases, with 11 bases between them. CDR3 length: 13 amino acids. CDR3 DNA sequence: TGTGCCAGCAACCAGGGGACGACCGGGGAGCTGTTTTTT. Its protein is CASNQGTTGELFF.

This clonotype was counted ten times or more. This rearrangement joins TRBV6-1 to TRBJ1-1, with D perhaps TRBD1 (5 bases). The length of the CDR3 is 13 residues. The V and J ends lost 6 bases and 1 base respectively, with 9 bases between them. Germline V gives CDR1 MNHNS, CDR2 SASEGT. In nucleotides, the CDR3 is TGTGCCAGCAGCTGGCAGGGGAACACTGAAGCTTTCTTT. Translation: CASSWQGNTEAFF.

By sample share, this clonotype is medium-sized. The rearrangement joins TRBV4-1 to TRBJ2-2, with unresolved D. The CDR3 loop spans 14 amino acids. V was shortened by 0 bases and J by 4 bases, with 6 bases between the two germline ends. Germline V CDR1 and CDR2: MGHRA, YSYEKL. The chain's CDR3 is CASSQEVTTGELFF. CDR3 in DNA: TGCGCCAGCAGCCAAGAAGTTACCACCGGGGAGCTGTTTTTT.

There are many counts of this clonotype. V gene TRBV13 combines with J gene TRBJ2-7, with unresolved D. The germline V gene encodes CDR1 PRHDT and CDR2 FYEKMQ (reference sequence). The CDR3 covers 14 residues. Trimming took off 6 bases at V and 3 bases at J, with 15 bases between the two ends. The CDR3 DNA sequence: TGTGCCAGCAGTAGAAACCTACAGATCTACGAGCAGTACTTC. This translates into CASSRNLQIYEQYF. Together with reference TRBV13 and TRBJ2-7, the CDR3 gives the full variable domain: AAGVIQSPRHLIKEKRETATLKCYPIPRHDTVYWYQQGPGQDPQFLISFYEKMQSDKGSIPDRFSAQQFSDYHSELNMSSLELGDSALYFCASSRNLQIYEQYFGPGTRLTVT.

This clonotype was detected ten times or more. The rearrangement joins TRBV20-1 to TRBJ2-2, with 7 nucleotides matching TRBD1. CDR1 and CDR2 (germline): DFQATT, SNEGSKA (reference sequence). The J segment lost 1 base and the V segment lost 0 bases, leaving 5 bases of the junction unmatched. The CDR3 has 16 residues. The CDR3 loop reads CSAREMTGRNTGELFF. For the CDR3, the DNA is TGCAGTGCTAGAGAAATGACAGGGAGGAACACCGGGGAGCTGTTTTTT.

This clonotype was recorded many times. The genes are TRBV6-2 or TRBV6-3 and TRBJ2-7; TRBD1 agrees at 9 bases. The V and J ends lost 6 bases and 2 bases, in that order; junction bases with no gene match: 8. The CDR3 length is 15 residues. Germline loops: CDR1 MNHEY, CDR2 SVGEGT. DNA for the CDR3: TGTGCCAGCAGACCGGACAGGGGCTTAACCTACGAGCAGTACTTC. Translating gives CASRPDRGLTYEQYF.

This clonotype was counted between two and nine times. The J gene is TRBJ2-2, the V gene TRBV12-3 or TRBV12-4; 7 positions match TRBD1. The CDR3 sequence is 16 residues long. V trimming: 8 bases; J trimming: 4 bases; junction bases outside the gene matches: 13. This CDR3 reads CASFPSGRGSTGELFF. The CDR3 DNA follows: TGTGCCAGCTTTCCATCGGGCAGGGGGAGCACCGGGGAGCTGTTTTTT.

This clonotype was counted many times. The rearrangement links TRBV6-5 to TRBJ2-5; D remains ambiguous. This CDR3 is 12 amino acids long. The germline gives CDR1 MNHEY, CDR2 SVGAGI. The ends were cut back, 2 bases at V and 5 bases at J, with 6 bases in the middle. Written as DNA, the CDR3 is TGTGCCAGCAGTTACGATAGGGAGACCCAGTACTTC. As protein: CASSYDRETQYF.

This clonotype was recorded many times. The chain employs TRBV7-9 and TRBJ2-7; D gene unclear. The CDR3 contains 11 residues. V gave up 5 bases and J gave up 9 bases, with 11 bases separating them. CDR1 is SEHNR, CDR2 FQNEAQ, per germline (reference sequence). CDR3 residues: CASSDSARQYF. CDR3 DNA: TGTGCCAGCAGCGATTCGGCACGGCAGTACTTC.

This clonotype occurred many times. This chain links TRBV6-5 with TRBJ2-2; no firm D call. CDR1 is MNHEY and CDR2 is SVGAGI in the germline V gene. Trimming removed 7 bases at V and 6 bases at J, with 12 bases between. CDR3 length equals 13 residues. CDR3 region: CASTYGEAGELFF. Here the CDR3 DNA reads TGTGCCAGCACTTATGGAGAGGCCGGGGAGCTGTTTTTT.

This clonotype has more than one count but fewer than ten. The chain recombines TRBV13 with TRBJ2-5, with TRBD2 matching over 8 bases. V lost 2 bases and J lost 5; bases outside the gene matches: 4. Germline V gene data show CDR1 as PRHDT and CDR2 as FYEKMQ (reference sequence). This CDR3 is 14 amino acids long. Written as DNA, the CDR3 is TGTGCCAGCAGCTTATTTAGCGGGGCGGAGACCCAGTACTTC. The encoded protein is CASSLFSGAETQYF. Full variable domain (missing parts from reference TRBV13 and TRBJ2-5): AAGVIQSPRHLIKEKRETATLKCYPIPRHDTVYWYQQGPGQDPQFLISFYEKMQSDKGSIPDRFSAQQFSDYHSELNMSSLELGDSALYFCASSLFSGAETQYFGPGTRLLVL.

This chain joins TRBV30 and TRBJ2-1, with TRBD2 matching 7 bases. Germline V lookup: CDR1 GTSNPN, CDR2 SVGIG (reference sequence). The junction had 10 bases not matched to a gene; V was cut back by 3 bases and J by 5 bases. The CDR3 consists of 15 residues. The CDR3 region is CAWSPGGYADNEQFF. CDR3 DNA sequence: TGTGCCTGGAGCCCGGGGGGTTACGCGGACAATGAGCAGTTCTTC.

In its sample, this clonotype was seen many times. This sequence joins TRBV29-1 and TRBJ1-2; a weak D match, TRBD1 (6 bases). The germline V gene has CDR1 SQVTM and CDR2 ANQGSEA. The V end lost 4 bases, the J end lost 3 bases, and 6 bases lay between the germline ends. The CDR3 is 11 amino acids. The CDR3 DNA is TGCAGCGTTGGACAGGACTATGGCTACACCTTC. Encoded protein: CSVGQDYGYTF.

There are many counts of this clonotype. This chain joins TRBV11-1 and TRBJ2-2; tentative D call: TRBD1 (8 bases). This CDR3 comprises 15 residues. V lost 5 bases to trimming and J lost 7 bases, with 17 bases between them. The V gene's germline CDR1 is SGHAT and CDR2 FQDESV (reference sequence). Here the CDR3 DNA reads TGTGCCAGCAGCCATAGGACAGGGAGGGGCGGGGAGCTGTTTTTT. This encodes CASSHRTGRGGELFF.

At least ten counts were recorded for this clonotype. V usage is TRBV28 and J usage is TRBJ2-5; no clear D. CDR3 length equals 12 residues. V lost 3 bases and J lost 5, with 7 bases in between. CDR1 is MDHEN, CDR2 SYDVKM, per germline. CDR3 DNA sequence: TGTGCCAGCAGTTTCCCCGACGAGACCCAGTACTTC. Translated: CASSFPDETQYF.

This clonotype was seen once. The chain employs TRBV12-3 or TRBV12-4 and TRBJ2-7, with 8 bases fitting TRBD2. V was clipped by 5 bases and J by 7 bases; unmatched bases: 7. The CDR3 spans 13 residues. The DNA of the CDR3 is TGTGCCAGCAGTGTCGGGACTAGTGGGGAGCAGTACTTC. Translation: CASSVGTSGEQYF.